A single sample is the source of the 2 T cell receptor beta chains below, sequenced in a study of T cells in Graves' hyperthyroidism and ophthalmopathy. Amplification yielded TCR beta CDR3 regions, with RNA transcripts as the source. When the TCR CDR3 underwent first-round RT-PCR, the HTBI primer set was used. MiXCR, applied by TCRdb to the multiplex PCR reads, yields one record per CDR3 protein. The sample has 600,000 or so distinct CDR3 sequences, 14% seen once. The sequencing sample was made of blood. The receptor source for this set is a woman aged 18-29 years with Graves' ophthalmopathy.

About this clonotype: A much larger clone differs from this one at a single base, so this may be a read error. This CDR3 fails to terminate in the conserved phenylalanine or tryptophan, so it likely reflects a read error. This chain uses TRBV7-9 with TRBJ1-5; TRBD1 might be the D (5 bases). The CDR3 totals 13 residues. Germline V lookup: CDR1 SEHNR, CDR2 FQNEAQ (reference sequence). Trimming took off 5 bases at V and 6 bases at J, with 11 bases between the two ends. DNA of the CDR3: TGTGCCAGCAGCCTGGGACCGGCTCAGCCCCAGCATTTG. Its translation is CASSLGPAQPQHL.

In its sample, this clonotype was seen a few times. The chain uses TRBV3-1 and TRBJ2-7; 8 bases are shared with TRBD1. J was trimmed by 2 bases and V by 3 bases; bases with no gene match: 9. The CDR3 consists of 16 residues. The V gene's germline CDR1 is LGHDT and CDR2 YNNKEL (reference sequence). CDR3: CASSHAGQGKPYEQYF. The DNA for the CDR3 is TGTGCCAGCAGCCATGCTGGACAGGGTAAACCCTACGAGCAGTACTTC.